Shown below are 29 T cell receptor beta chains from a single sample sequenced in a study of T cell responses to AZD1222 COVID-19 vaccine. Libraries were prepared by immunoSEQ multiplex PCR; TCRdb keeps only in-frame clonotypes and omits some of them. The data contain about 150,000 clones, approximately 90% of them seen just once; the ten biggest clones take up less than 3.5%. The sample consisted of peripheral blood, taken on day 0 of MenACWY control vaccination. Receptors originate from an adult in good health.

The chain combines TRBV28 with TRBJ2-5; the D gene is possibly TRBD1 (5 bases). This CDR3 is built from 16 residues. V lost 2 bases to trimming and J lost 4 bases, with 17 bases between them. Germline assignment: CDR1 MDHEN and CDR2 SYDVKM. The CDR3 loop reads CASSLRGLRKRETQYF. The CDR3 coding sequence is TGTGCCAGCAGTTTAAGGGGCCTTCGGAAGAGAGAGACCCAGTACTTC.

The chain combines TRBV5-6 with TRBJ2-7, with 10 bases matching TRBD2. Germline-derived CDR1 and CDR2 are SGHDT and YYEEEE. This CDR3 has 15 amino acids. The V segment lost 0 bases and the J segment 3 bases; nucleotides outside the gene matches: 3. Here the CDR3 DNA reads TGTGCCAGCAGCTTGGGGGCTAGCGGGGGCTACGAGCAGTACTTC. Encoded protein: CASSLGASGGYEQYF.

The chain links TRBV3-1 (or the pseudogene TRBV3-2) to TRBJ1-1; tentative D call: TRBD1 (6 bases). Trimming stripped 0 bases from V and 7 bases from J, with 9 bases between. This CDR3 region has 13 residues. CDR1 and CDR2 from the germline V gene are LGHDT and YNNKEL (reference sequence). In DNA, the CDR3 is TGTGCCAGCAGCCAAGATATCAGGGGTGAAGCTTTCTTT. Translated: CASSQDIRGEAFF.

This chain uses TRBV3-1 (or the pseudogene TRBV3-2) with TRBJ1-4; no reliable D call. Trimming removed 4 bases at V and 8 bases at J, with 17 bases between. The CDR3 loop spans 15 amino acids. Germline V gene lookup returns CDR1 LGHDT and CDR2 YNNKEL (reference sequence). CDR3 loop: CASSLFGGPGEKLFF. For the CDR3, the DNA is TGTGCCAGCAGCCTATTTGGAGGGCCGGGGGAAAAACTGTTTTTT.

Only one count was recorded for this clone. The chain has TRBV6-4 and TRBJ1-1; D remains unclear. From germline, CDR1 is MRHNA and CDR2 SNTAGT. The V end lost 1 base, the J end lost 4 bases, and 7 bases lay between the germline ends. This CDR3 is 13 amino acids long. The DNA of the CDR3 is TGTGCCAGCAGTGACTGGGTAGGCACTGAAGCTTTCTTT. This encodes CASSDWVGTEAFF.

The chain combines TRBV12-3 or TRBV12-4 with TRBJ1-1, with TRBD1 identical over 7 bases. The junction had 3 bases not matched to a gene; V was cut back by 5 bases and J by 3 bases. The CDR3 has 13 residues. This CDR3 is CASSVTGYTEAFF. In nucleotides, the CDR3 is TGTGCCAGCAGTGTGACAGGGTACACTGAAGCTTTCTTT.

The genes are TRBV2 and TRBJ1-6; 10 nucleotides align to TRBD1. V lost 4 bases to trimming and J lost 10 bases; unmatched junction nucleotides: 7. Germline values: CDR1 SNHLY, CDR2 FYNNEI. The CDR3 totals 15 residues. The CDR3 DNA follows: TGTGCCAGCAGTGGGCGACAGGGGGCGCGATCACCCCTCCACTTT. Amino acid sequence: CASSGRQGARSPLHF. Full variable domain (remainder filled in from reference TRBV2 and TRBJ1-6): EPEVTQTPSHQVTQMGQEVILRCVPISNHLYFYWYRQILGQKVEFLVSFYNNEISEKSEIFDDQFSVERPDGSNFTLKIRSTKLEDSAMYFCASSGRQGARSPLHFGNGTRLTVT.

The chain recombines TRBV24-1 with TRBJ1-2; 8 positions match TRBD1. Trimming took 2 bases from V and 6 from J; bases not matched to a gene: 13. CDR1 and CDR2 from the germline V gene are KGHDR and SFDVKD. The CDR3 totals 17 residues. The CDR3 region has the DNA TGTGCCACCAGTGATTCCAGGGGGCCTAGCTTAATTGATGGCTACACCTTC. Its translation is CATSDSRGPSLIDGYTF.

The table lists this clone with a few counts. V is TRBV5-1 and J is TRBJ1-2; D is unresolved. The germline CDR1 and CDR2 sequences are SGHRS and YFSETQ. Trimming pared 2 bases from V and 0 bases from J, leaving 11 bases between. The CDR3 totals 15 residues. CDR3 region: CASSFSVQPNYGYTF. DNA for the CDR3: TGCGCCAGCAGCTTCTCGGTCCAGCCTAACTATGGCTACACCTTC. Full variable domain (missing parts from reference TRBV5-1 and TRBJ1-2): KAGVTQTPRYLIKTRGQQVTLSCSPISGHRSVSWYQQTPGQGLQFLFEYFSETQRNKGNFPGRFSGRQFSNSRSEMNVSTLELGDSALYLCASSFSVQPNYGYTFGSGTRLTVV.

The chain recombines TRBV27 with TRBJ1-2, with D possibly TRBD1 on 6 matching bases. The CDR3 spans 13 residues. V lost 8 bases, J lost 4 bases, and 14 bases lay in between. Germline CDR1 is MNHEY and CDR2 is SMNVEV (reference sequence). The CDR3 bases are TGTGCCAGCGCCCCGGGGGCAGGCTATGGCTACACCTTC. It yields the protein CASAPGAGYGYTF.

This chain uses TRBV6-5 with TRBJ2-7, with 9 bases that match TRBD1. This CDR3 has 15 residues. Germline values: CDR1 MNHEY, CDR2 SVGAGI. V was pared by 5 bases and J by 0 bases, with 5 bases of the junction left unmatched. The CDR3 region has the DNA TGTGCCAGCAGTCCACGGGACAGGGCCTCCTACGAGCAGTACTTC. Amino acid sequence: CASSPRDRASYEQYF.

V and J are TRBV9 and TRBJ2-5; TRBD2 matches at 11 bases. The CDR3 length is 16 residues. V lost 2 bases and J lost 4; bases outside the gene matches: 7. CDR1 SGDLS and CDR2 YYNGEE come from the germline V gene. This CDR3 is CASSVSLAGERETQYF. The CDR3 nucleotides are TGTGCCAGCAGCGTTTCACTAGCGGGGGAGAGAGAGACCCAGTACTTC.

As to this clone: In the same sample, other DNA sequences code for this CDR3. This chain connects TRBV5-1 to TRBJ1-1; D call uncertain. The CDR3 has 12 amino acids. Germline CDR1 is SGHRS and CDR2 is YFSETQ. Trimming stripped 2 bases from V and 5 bases from J, with 7 bases between. CDR3 sequence reads: CASSLGRTEAFF. Written as DNA, the CDR3 is TGCGCCAGCAGCTTAGGACGAACTGAAGCTTTCTTT.

This chain uses TRBV19 with TRBJ1-1, with D unresolved. Germline V lookup: CDR1 LNHDA, CDR2 SQIVND (reference sequence). The CDR3 consists of 14 residues. V shed 6 bases and J shed 0 bases, with 11 bases lying between them. The DNA for the CDR3 is TGTGCCAGTAGCGTCACAGCGATGAACACTGAAGCTTTCTTT. Its protein product is CASSVTAMNTEAFF.

The chain couples TRBV6-2 or TRBV6-3 to TRBJ1-6, with D perhaps TRBD1 (5 bases). Germline V CDR1 and CDR2: MNHEY, SVGEGT. The CDR3 runs to 17 residues. V was cut by 5 bases and J by 0 bases, with 14 bases left in between. CDR3 in amino acids: CASSPGVGSSYNSPLHF. CDR3 DNA: TGTGCCAGCAGTCCGGGGGTGGGGAGCTCCTATAATTCACCCCTCCACTTT.

V usage is TRBV7-9 and J usage is TRBJ1-2, with D possibly matching TRBD1 (5 bases). The CDR3 runs to 14 residues. Trimming took 1 base from V and 2 from J, leaving 8 bases between them. Looked up from germline, CDR1 is SEHNR and CDR2 is FQNEAQ (reference sequence). The CDR3: CASSLGGRNYGYTF. DNA for the CDR3: TGTGCCAGCAGCTTAGGGGGCAGAAACTATGGCTACACCTTC.

This chain connects TRBV10-3 to TRBJ2-7, with D perhaps TRBD2 (7 bases). V was shortened by 0 bases and J by 2 bases, with 14 bases between the two germline ends. This CDR3 comprises 16 residues. Germline lookup yields CDR1 ENHRY and CDR2 SYGVKD. The CDR3 DNA is TGTGCCATCAGTGAGTCCCGGGCGGGGGCTACCTACGAGCAGTACTTC. This gives the protein CAISESRAGATYEQYF.

The chain combines TRBV5-4 with TRBJ1-5; weak D call: TRBD1 (6 bases). This CDR3 is built from 15 residues. V lost 0 bases and J 3 bases, leaving 10 bases between the germline ends. Germline loops: CDR1 SGHNT, CDR2 YYREEE (reference sequence). In DNA form, the CDR3 reads TGTGCCAGCAGCTTGGACGGACAGATCAATCAGCCCCAGCATTTT. Amino acids: CASSLDGQINQPQHF.

The chain combines TRBV2 with TRBJ1-1, with no clear D. CDR3 length: 13 amino acids. CDR1 and CDR2 (germline): SNHLY, FYNNEI. Trimming pared 4 bases from V and 4 bases from J, leaving 10 bases between. The CDR3 region is CASSARGRTEAFF. In nucleotides, the CDR3 is TGTGCCAGCAGTGCTAGAGGGCGCACTGAAGCTTTCTTT.

The DNA of the CDR3 is TGTGCCAGCAGTGTAAGACAGGCCCCGTACTTC. The encoded protein is CASSVRQAPYF. This rearrangement joins TRBV2 to TRBJ2-7, with a weak D call TRBD1 (6 bases). This CDR3 is 11 amino acids long. Germline assignment: CDR1 SNHLY and CDR2 FYNNEI. V was trimmed by 4 bases and J by 12 bases, leaving 13 bases between them.

V gene TRBV5-1 combines with J gene TRBJ2-3; tentatively, D is TRBD2 (6 bases). Germline V gene data show CDR1 as SGHRS and CDR2 as YFSETQ. V lost 4 bases, J lost 0 bases, and 12 bases lay in between. There are 15 residues in the CDR3. The CDR3 region is CASSPEGPSTDTQYF. The CDR3 DNA reads TGCGCCAGCAGCCCGGAGGGACCCAGCACAGATACGCAGTATTTT.

This chain links TRBV6-5 with TRBJ2-2; no firm D call. The CDR3 contains 13 residues. Germline values: CDR1 MNHEY, CDR2 SVGAGI. The V end was cut by 10 bases, the J end by 1 base, with 10 bases between. CDR3 nucleotides: TGTGCCACCTGCTTGGGGAACACCGGGGAGCTGTTTTTT. Protein: CATCLGNTGELFF.

The chain has TRBV10-3 and TRBJ2-7, with TRBD1 matching 7 bases. Germline CDR1 is ENHRY and CDR2 is SYGVKD. V was clipped by 6 bases and J by 1 base; unmatched bases: 6. The CDR3 consists of 14 residues. The CDR3 bases are TGTGCCATCAGAGACCGGGACAGTTCCTACGAGCAGTACTTC. Its protein is CAIRDRDSSYEQYF.

The gene calls are TRBV5-5 and TRBJ2-5; a weak D match, TRBD1 (6 bases). CDR3 length: 15 residues. CDR1 and CDR2 from the germline V gene are SGHKS and YYEKEE (reference sequence). Trimming left V 4 bases short and J 3 bases short, with 16 bases between. The CDR3 DNA is TGTGCCAGCAGCACCACAGGGTTTGGGGAAGAGACCCAGTACTTC. It specifies CASSTTGFGEETQYF.

This chain links TRBV18 with TRBJ1-1; D ambiguous. CDR1 and CDR2 (germline): KGHSH, LQKENI. The CDR3 extends over 11 amino acids. The V end was cut by 3 bases, the J end by 7 bases, with 6 bases between. CDR3 in DNA: TGTGCCAGCTCACCTGAAAATGAAGCTTTCTTT. It is translated as CASSPENEAFF.

This chain uses TRBV27 with TRBJ1-5; D remains unclear. V lost 2 bases to trimming and J lost 0 bases, with 8 bases between them. Germline V lookup: CDR1 MNHEY, CDR2 SMNVEV (reference sequence). This CDR3 region has 15 residues. As DNA, the CDR3 is TGTGCCAGCAGTTTAAGCGTCTATAGCAATCAGCCCCAGCATTTT. Its protein product is CASSLSVYSNQPQHF.

The V call is TRBV5-4, the J call TRBJ2-1, with 8 positions matching TRBD2. CDR3 length equals 16 residues. The trim removed 0 bases at V and 4 bases at J, leaving 6 bases unmatched. Per germline, CDR1 SGHNT and CDR2 YYREEE (reference sequence). CDR3 loop: CASSLGLAGVYNEQFF. DNA for the CDR3: TGTGCCAGCAGCTTGGGTCTAGCGGGCGTTTACAATGAGCAGTTCTTC.

The V call is TRBV4-2, the J call TRBJ2-1, with D unclear. The CDR3 is 14 amino acids. Germline-derived CDR1 and CDR2 are LGHNA and YNFKEQ. The ends were cut back, 1 base at V and 8 bases at J, with 12 bases in the middle. The CDR3 nucleotides read TGTGCCAGCAGCCAAGGCCAGAATGCGGATGAGCAGTTCTTC. Its translation: CASSQGQNADEQFF.

This clone showed up just a few times. The CDR3: CASSGTGRQPQHF. The DNA for the CDR3 is TGTGCCAGCAGCGGGACAGGCAGGCAGCCCCAGCATTTT. This chain joins TRBV27 and TRBJ1-5, with 8 bases aligning to TRBD1. Per germline, CDR1 MNHEY and CDR2 SMNVEV (reference sequence). The length of the CDR3 is 13 residues. The J segment lost 7 bases and the V segment lost 6 bases, leaving 5 bases of the junction unmatched.